The 14 T cell receptor beta chains given below trace back to one sample, sequenced in a study of lymphopenia after photon versus proton radiotherapy. Repertoires were generated with immunoSEQ multiplex PCR, while TCRdb's copy carries only in-frame clones and drops some. This sample has some 38,000 clones, with 80% to 95% found just once. The input for sequencing was peripheral blood, taken from a patient treated with photon-based radiotherapy. The receptors here all came from a man between 60 and 75 years old with cholangiocarcinoma.

The chain couples TRBV27 to TRBJ2-3, with 10 bases aligning to TRBD2. V shed 4 bases, J shed 5 bases, and the junction held 9 bases outside the gene matches. Germline CDR1 reads MNHEY; CDR2 reads SMNVEV (reference sequence). The length of the CDR3 is 16 residues. As DNA, the CDR3 is TGTGCCAGCAGTTGGTTAGCGGGAGGCCAATTAGATACGCAGTATTTT. Its protein product is CASSWLAGGQLDTQYF.

V is TRBV28 and J is TRBJ2-5; D is ambiguous. The CDR3 sequence is 11 residues long. V was trimmed by 7 bases and J by 7 bases, leaving 10 bases between them. Germline V lookup: CDR1 MDHEN, CDR2 SYDVKM. DNA of the CDR3: TGTGCCAGCATTCTATCAGGGACCCAGTACTTC. It translates to CASILSGTQYF.

The chain links TRBV7-8 to TRBJ2-3, with D possibly matching TRBD2 (5 bases). The V end was cut by 3 bases, the J end by 4 bases, with 14 bases between. The CDR3 sequence is 15 residues long. Germline-derived CDR1 and CDR2 are SGHVS and FQNEAQ. CDR3 bases: TGTGCCAGCAGCTTGCAGAGGGTCAGCGCAGATACGCAGTATTTT. This sequence encodes CASSLQRVSADTQYF.

The chain joins TRBV28 to TRBJ2-7; TRBD1 is a possible D gene (6 bases). V lost 6 bases, J lost 2 bases, and 11 bases lay in between. This CDR3 has 13 amino acids. Germline CDR1 reads MDHEN; CDR2 reads SYDVKM. For the CDR3, the DNA is TGTGCCAGCAGCCGGACAGCCCCCTACGAGCAGTACTTC. It specifies CASSRTAPYEQYF.

The gene calls are TRBV9 and TRBJ1-3, with D unresolved. CDR1 is SGDLS and CDR2 is YYNGEE in the germline V gene. V was shortened by 2 bases and J by 4 bases, with 7 bases between the two germline ends. CDR3 size: 13 residues. The CDR3 sequence: CASSVSVGNTIYF. The CDR3 DNA reads TGTGCCAGCAGCGTTAGTGTCGGAAACACCATATATTTT.

The V gene is TRBV7-9, the J gene TRBJ2-3; 7 nucleotides match TRBD2. Germline V gene lookup returns CDR1 SEHNR and CDR2 FQNEAQ (reference sequence). CDR3 size: 15 residues. V lost 3 bases and J lost 4; bases outside the gene matches: 7. For the CDR3, the DNA is TGTGCCAGCAGCTTGGCGGGGGAGGAAGCAGATACGCAGTATTTT. Translated, it gives CASSLAGEEADTQYF.

The gene calls are TRBV6-6 and TRBJ2-2, with TRBD2 as a possible D gene (6 bases). The CDR3 totals 14 residues. Trimming pared 8 bases from V and 2 bases from J, leaving 12 bases between. Per the germline V gene, CDR1 is MNHNY and CDR2 is SVGAGI (reference sequence). Here the CDR3 DNA reads TGTGCCAGCGGCCGGGACTTCAACACCGGGGAGCTGTTTTTT. Protein product: CASGRDFNTGELFF.

The CDR3: CATQGGYNSPLHF. The CDR3 DNA follows: TGTGCCACCCAGGGAGGGTATAATTCACCCCTCCACTTT. The V and J genes are TRBV19 and TRBJ1-6; weak D call: TRBD1 (5 bases). Trimming took 10 bases from V and 4 from J, leaving 11 bases between them. The germline V gene encodes CDR1 LNHDA and CDR2 SQIVND (reference sequence). This CDR3 has 13 residues.

The chain is built from TRBV12-5 and TRBJ2-7, with 10 positions matching TRBD1. From germline, CDR1 is LGHNT and CDR2 FRNRAP. The CDR3 contains 17 residues. V was clipped by 1 base and J by 2 bases; unmatched bases: 8. CDR3 DNA: TGTGCTAGTGGTTTGGACGGACAGGGGGTCCCCCCCTACGAGCAGTACTTC. Its protein is CASGLDGQGVPPYEQYF.

Only a few counts were recorded for this clone. This chain connects TRBV5-1 to TRBJ2-4, with 11 bases identical to TRBD1. This CDR3 has 16 amino acids. The trim removed 1 base at V and 10 bases at J, leaving 10 bases unmatched. The germline gives CDR1 SGHRS, CDR2 YFSETQ. The CDR3 DNA is TGCGCCAGCAGCTTGCTGGGGACAGGGGGAATGGAAATTCAGTACTTC. Amino acids: CASSLLGTGGMEIQYF.

The gene calls are TRBV7-3 and TRBJ2-2, with 8 bases that match TRBD1. V dropped 4 bases and J dropped 1; count of bases not matched to a gene: 2. The CDR3 covers 15 residues. Germline V CDR1 and CDR2: SGHTA, FQGTGA. The CDR3 region is CASSSGQGNTGELFF. For the CDR3, the DNA is TGTGCCAGCAGCTCTGGACAGGGGAACACCGGGGAGCTGTTTTTT. Complete variable domain (other parts from reference TRBV7-3 and TRBJ2-2): GAGVSQTPSNKVTEKGKYVELRCDPISGHTALYWYRQSLGQGPEFLIYFQGTGAADDSGLPNDRFFAVRPEGSVSTLKIQRTERGDSAVYLCASSSGQGNTGELFFGEGSRLTVL.

With respect to this clone: Other nucleotide sequences in the sample specify the same CDR3. The chain carries TRBV5-4 and TRBJ1-1, with D unresolved. The CDR3 runs 13 residues. In germline, CDR1 is SGHNT, CDR2 YYREEE (reference sequence). V was cut by 0 bases and J by 3 bases, with 6 bases left in between. The CDR3 DNA sequence: TGTGCCAGCAGCTTGGCGGTTGACACTGAAGCTTTCTTT. It specifies CASSLAVDTEAFF.

The CDR3 sequence: CASSNEHTGELFF. Written as DNA, the CDR3 is TGTGCCAGCAGCAACGAGCACACCGGGGAGCTGTTTTTT. This chain links TRBV7-2 with TRBJ2-2; no clear D gene. Trimming took off 5 bases at V and 3 bases at J, with 7 bases between the two ends. CDR1 is SGHTA and CDR2 is FQGNSA in the germline V gene. There are 13 residues in the CDR3. Filled out from reference TRBV7-2 and TRBJ2-2, the complete variable domain reads GAGVSQSPSNKVTEKGKDVELRCDPISGHTALYWYRQSLGQGLEFLIYFQGNSAPDKSGLPSDRFSAERTGGSVSTLTIQRTQQEDSAVYLCASSNEHTGELFFGEGSRLTVL.

This chain connects TRBV4-3 to TRBJ2-5; TRBD1 matches 8 bases. The CDR3 spans 15 residues. J lost 5 bases, V lost 3 bases, and 8 bases had no gene match. Per germline, CDR1 LGHNA and CDR2 YSLEER. CDR3 sequence: CASSQRQGRWETQYF. DNA for the CDR3: TGCGCCAGCAGCCAGAGACAGGGGAGGTGGGAGACCCAGTACTTC.